Below are 13 T cell receptor beta chains sequenced from a single sample in a study of blood T cell repertoires in COVID-19. The data were produced by immunoSEQ multiplex PCR, yet TCRdb's version contains in-frame clones alone and is incomplete. Seen here are about 170,000 clones, 83% observed once, and the top ten hold approximately 4%. What was sequenced was PBMCs or T cells enriched from blood (not recorded which). The receptors originated from a woman aged 50 to 60 in a cohort exposed to, infected with or recovered from COVID-19 (not recorded which).

The V call is TRBV7-3, the J call TRBJ1-2; D may be TRBD1 (5 bases). Deletions cut 8 bases from V and 2 bases from J, with 18 bases between. This CDR3 comprises 15 residues. Germline values: CDR1 SGHTA, CDR2 FQGTGA. The CDR3 sequence: CASGIGQGTNYGYTF. DNA for the CDR3: TGTGCCAGCGGAATTGGGCAGGGAACGAACTATGGCTACACCTTC.

The chain carries TRBV5-1 and TRBJ2-6, with 9 bases matching TRBD1. Germline CDR1 and CDR2: SGHRS and YFSETQ. This CDR3 has 18 amino acids. V shed 2 bases and J 0 bases; nucleotides not matched to a gene: 6. CDR3 sequence reads: CASSLPTGGSSGANVLTF. CDR3 DNA sequence: TGCGCCAGCAGCTTACCAACAGGGGGCAGCTCTGGGGCCAACGTCCTGACTTTC.

The CDR3 bases are TGTGCCAGCAGTTTCGTTACGGGGTTATTAGAGCAGCCCCAGCATTTT. Its protein is CASSFVTGLLEQPQHF. The chain joins TRBV6-5 to TRBJ1-5; D is uncertain. Germline CDR1 reads MNHEY; CDR2 reads SVGAGI. CDR3 length: 16 residues. V was shortened by 4 bases and J by 7 bases, with 20 bases between the two germline ends.

The chain carries TRBV19 and TRBJ2-1, with D perhaps matching TRBD2 (7 bases). Trimming cost V 7 bases and J 5 bases, with 21 bases left between them. The CDR3 is 16 residues long. Germline V gene lookup returns CDR1 LNHDA and CDR2 SQIVND (reference sequence). The CDR3 DNA follows: TGTGCCAGTACCGGATGGAGGGGGGGCCTTGACAATGAGCAGTTCTTC. Its protein product is CASTGWRGGLDNEQFF.

This clone was detected only once. V is TRBV20-1 and J is TRBJ2-1, with TRBD2 identical over 9 bases. V was clipped by 3 bases and J by 13 bases; unmatched bases: 7. Germline CDR1 is DFQATT and CDR2 is SNEGSKA (reference sequence). CDR3 length: 12 amino acids. The CDR3 spells CSASLAGGTQFF. The CDR3 coding sequence is TGCAGTGCTAGTCTCGCGGGGGGGACACAGTTCTTC.

This sequence joins TRBV7-9 and TRBJ1-6, with 9 bases identical to TRBD1. The J segment lost 1 base and the V segment lost 5 bases, leaving 12 bases of the junction unmatched. The CDR3 runs to 19 residues. The germline V gene has CDR1 SEHNR and CDR2 FQNEAQ (reference sequence). This chain's CDR3 is CASSPFPGQGRSYNSPLHF. The DNA for the CDR3 is TGTGCCAGCAGCCCTTTCCCGGGACAGGGTCGGTCCTATAATTCACCCCTCCACTTT.

This clone was counted between two and nine times. This rearrangement joins TRBV27 to TRBJ2-1; D ambiguous. CDR1 is MNHEY and CDR2 is SMNVEV in the germline V gene (reference sequence). The CDR3 spans 13 residues. The ends were cut back, 5 bases at V and 2 bases at J, with 7 bases in the middle. The CDR3 DNA sequence: TGTGCCAGCAGTCCCACGGCCTACAATGAGCAGTTCTTC. It is translated as CASSPTAYNEQFF.

The chain carries TRBV2 and TRBJ2-5, with 16 bases lining up with TRBD2. Losses at the gene ends were 6 bases for V and 4 bases for J; bases not matched to a gene: 11. This CDR3 is 18 amino acids long. Germline values: CDR1 SNHLY, CDR2 FYNNEI. The CDR3 DNA sequence: TGTGCCAGCAGCACCCCACCGGGACTAGCGGGGGGGACAGAGACCCAGTACTTC. As protein: CASSTPPGLAGGTETQYF.

The chain joins TRBV3-1 (or the pseudogene TRBV3-2) to TRBJ1-6; weak D call: TRBD1 (5 bases). The length of the CDR3 is 16 residues. Per germline, CDR1 LGHDT and CDR2 YNNKEL (reference sequence). V gave up 1 base and J gave up 6 bases, with 13 bases separating them. The CDR3 DNA reads as TGTGCCAGCAGCCAAGGTGTCTGGGGGGTTAATTCACCCCTCCACTTT. It yields the protein CASSQGVWGVNSPLHF.

This clone was counted once. The chain uses TRBV3-1 (or the pseudogene TRBV3-2) and TRBJ2-5; weak D call: TRBD2 (5 bases). The V gene lost 0 bases and the J gene lost 5 bases, with 13 bases spanning the gap. From germline, CDR1 is LGHDT and CDR2 YNNKEL (reference sequence). The CDR3 is made up of 15 amino acids. The CDR3 bases are TGTGCCAGCAGCCAAGATTGGTCCGGCGGGGAGACCCAGTACTTC. This codes for CASSQDWSGGETQYF.

The chain joins TRBV7-6 to TRBJ1-5, with D uncertain. Germline V gene sequence: CDR1 SGHVS, CDR2 FNYEAQ. The CDR3 length is 13 residues. Deletions cut 3 bases from V and 7 bases from J, with 10 bases between. The CDR3 is CASSFGDRQPQHF. For the CDR3, the DNA is TGTGCCAGCAGCTTCGGAGACCGGCAGCCCCAGCATTTT.

The chain links TRBV6-5 to TRBJ1-5; 7 positions agree with TRBD1. The CDR3 length is 14 residues. Germline CDR1 MNHEY, CDR2 SVGAGI. The J segment lost 0 bases and the V segment lost 6 bases, leaving 2 bases of the junction unmatched. The CDR3, as DNA: TGTGCCAGCAGGGACAGGTATAGCAATCAGCCCCAGCATTTT. Its translation is CASRDRYSNQPQHF.

V usage is TRBV3-1 (or the pseudogene TRBV3-2) and J usage is TRBJ1-3; D may be TRBD1 (6 bases). The CDR3 has 16 amino acids. Germline V gives CDR1 LGHDT, CDR2 YNNKEL (reference sequence). Trimming removed 6 bases at V and 2 bases at J, with 17 bases between. The chain's CDR3 is CASSNLGGLAGNTIYF. The CDR3 nucleotides are TGTGCCAGCAGTAATCTGGGGGGGCTGGCTGGAAACACCATATATTTT.